This TCR beta chain was captured by sequencing in a study of T cell clonality in common variable immunodeficiency. This CDR3 is 13 amino acids long. The V and J ends lost 2 bases and 6 bases, in that order; junction bases with no gene match: 2. From germline, CDR1 is MNHNS and CDR2 SASEGT. This clone was recorded many times. The read ends 3 residues shy of where the CDR3 ends; the end is completed using the germline J gene. Assay used: immunoSEQ multiplex PCR; TCRdb lists only in-frame clones, some missing. Singletons are absent from the sample, which has around 42,000 clones. The genes are TRBV6-1 and TRBJ1-2; 8 bases are shared with TRBD1. The sequence was obtained from a person aged 18 to 70 in good health. The sequencing input was peripheral blood mononuclear cells. The CDR3 here is CASSEQQGDGYTF. The covered CDR3 bases are TGTGCCAGCAGTGAACAACAGGGGGATGGC.